These 9 T cell receptor beta chains were sequenced from one sample in a study of T cells in Graves' hyperthyroidism and ophthalmopathy (dated by TCRdb to about 2019). Receptor amplification or capture employed multiplex PCR. The sequencer listed for this sample is Illumina HiSeq 2000. Amplification of TCR beta CDR3 regions was carried out from RNA transcripts. The first round of RT-PCR for the TCR CDR3 was performed with the HTBI primer set and the Qiagen OneStep RT-PCR kit. Starting from the raw public reads, TCRdb applied fastp trimming at Q25, assembled clones with MiXCR and retained in-frame beta chains. Each record represents a unique CDR3 protein, reported with the most common genes and DNA among its rows. In this sample the table shows about 280,000 distinct CDR3 sequences, under 30% of which occur a single time. The top ten constitute approximately 30% of the sample. The material sequenced was blood. The receptors stem from a man aged 40-49 years with Graves' hyperthyroidism that later progressed to Graves' ophthalmopathy.

This clonotype has a count of ten or more. This rearrangement joins TRBV6-5 to TRBJ2-7; D is undetermined. The germline V and J ends were trimmed by 6 bases and 0 bases, with 12 bases remaining between them. In germline, CDR1 is MNHEY, CDR2 SVGAGI. CDR3 length: 14 amino acids. CDR3 nucleotide sequence: TGTGCCAGCAGCCCCCTCGGGTTCTCCTACGAGCAGTACTTC. It specifies CASSPLGFSYEQYF.

This clonotype appeared many times. The chain recombines TRBV19 with TRBJ2-5; D is tentatively TRBD1 or TRBD2 (5 bases each). This CDR3 is built from 14 residues. Germline CDR1 and CDR2: LNHDA and SQIVND (reference sequence). V was cut by 6 bases and J by 2 bases, with 13 bases left in between. Here the CDR3 DNA reads TGTGCCAGTAGCCGGGGACGTCCTCAAGAGACCCAGTACTTC. Amino acid sequence: CASSRGRPQETQYF.

This clonotype appeared many times. The V and J genes are TRBV7-2 and TRBJ1-1, with unresolved D. With 1 base removed from V and 7 bases from J, the gap between germline ends came to 22 bases. The length of the CDR3 is 17 residues. Germline values: CDR1 SGHTA, CDR2 FQGNSA. CDR3 region: CASSLVSWRTRTHEAFF. The CDR3 nucleotides are TGTGCCAGCAGCTTAGTTTCTTGGCGGACCCGTACCCATGAAGCTTTCTTT. The variable domain in full, completed from reference TRBV7-2 and TRBJ1-1, reads GAGVSQSPSNKVTEKGKDVELRCDPISGHTALYWYRQSLGQGLEFLIYFQGNSAPDKSGLPSDRFSAERTGGSVSTLTIQRTQQEDSAVYLCASSLVSWRTRTHEAFFGQGTRLTVV.

This clonotype was seen more than once but under ten times. The V gene is TRBV6-2 or TRBV6-3, the J gene TRBJ1-2, with a weak D call TRBD1 (6 bases). The germline V gene encodes CDR1 MNHEY and CDR2 SVGEGT. This CDR3 comprises 14 residues. V lost 3 bases, J lost 2 bases, and 10 bases lay in between. CDR3 in amino acids: CASSYQGRNYGYTF. CDR3 DNA: TGTGCCAGCAGTTATCAGGGGCGAAACTATGGCTACACCTTC.

The rearrangement links TRBV20-1 to TRBJ1-1; no clear D gene. Germline V gene lookup returns CDR1 DFQATT and CDR2 SNEGSKA (reference sequence). This CDR3 region has 10 residues. V was trimmed by 6 bases and J by 5 bases, leaving 7 bases between them. The CDR3 spells CSAPATEAFF. The CDR3 DNA reads as TGCAGTGCCCCGGCAACTGAAGCTTTCTTT.

V usage is TRBV7-2 and J usage is TRBJ1-2; weak D call: TRBD1 (5 bases). V was clipped by 5 bases and J by 12 bases, with 19 bases between them. This CDR3 spans 13 amino acids. Germline CDR1 is SGHTA and CDR2 is FQGNSA. CDR3 nucleotides: TGTGCCAGCAGCCCGCGGGCCAAGGGGTCCCACACCTTC. It encodes CASSPRAKGSHTF.

This clonotype has ten or more counts. The chain combines TRBV5-1 with TRBJ2-1; weak D call: TRBD2 (5 bases). The CDR3 length is 15 residues. The V gene's germline CDR1 is SGHRS and CDR2 YFSETQ. V gave up 0 bases and J gave up 8 bases, with 15 bases separating them. The DNA of the CDR3 is TGCGCCAGCAGCTTGGGGCTAGCAAGTTTCGATGAGCAGTTCTTC. Translation gives CASSLGLASFDEQFF.

This clonotype was counted ten times or more. J is TRBJ1-1 and V is TRBV10-3; D uncertain. V was pared by 8 bases and J by 7 bases, with 17 bases between. From germline, CDR1 is ENHRY and CDR2 SYGVKD. This CDR3 is built from 13 residues. The CDR3 loop is CAIRYGDGSEAFF. CDR3 nucleotides: TGTGCCATCCGGTACGGTGATGGCAGTGAAGCTTTCTTT.

This clonotype was picked up many times. The chain uses TRBV4-1 and TRBJ2-5; D unclear. Between the trimmed V and J ends, which lost 1 base and 5 bases, there was a span of 14 bases. CDR3 length: 15 amino acids. Germline V gives CDR1 MGHRA, CDR2 YSYEKL. The CDR3 spells CASSQGRERSETQYF. In DNA, the CDR3 is TGCGCCAGCAGCCAAGGACGAGAACGTTCCGAGACCCAGTACTTC.